These 18 T cell receptor beta chains were all obtained from the same sample, sequenced in a study of beta chain features in type 1 diabetes. Overall study results and limits: Moderate yet significant TCRB CDR3 shortening was seen in Type 1 diabetes patients in all four CD4+ subsets.

These receptors have no identified antigens. Expressed TCRB transcripts were sequenced, since all the RNA that had been isolated was reverse transcribed. Profiled with immunoSEQ multiplex PCR; TCRdb holds only in-frame clones, not every one. In the table there are about 650,000 clones, approximately 13% of which are singletons. The sequencing input was naive CD4+ T cells from blood. Every receptor here comes from a man between 25 and 39 years old with type 1 diabetes.

This clone has a handful of counts. V is TRBV9 and J is TRBJ2-5; 15 bases map to TRBD2. Germline CDR1 reads SGDLS; CDR2 reads YYNGEE. After removal of 4 bases from V and 5 bases from J, the junction contained 12 bases not matched to a gene. This CDR3 comprises 18 residues. The CDR3: CASSLGTSGGPNSETQYF. CDR3 DNA: TGTGCCAGCAGCCTAGGGACTAGCGGGGGGCCGAATTCGGAGACCCAGTACTTC.

The chain couples TRBV9 to TRBJ2-7, with 8 positions matching TRBD1. There are 15 residues in the CDR3. V shed 4 bases, J shed 6 bases, and the junction held 12 bases outside the gene matches. Germline assignment: CDR1 SGDLS and CDR2 YYNGEE. CDR3 sequence (DNA): TGTGCCAGCAGCCTTACCTGGACAGGGCTTACCGAGCAGTACTTC. Residues: CASSLTWTGLTEQYF.

This clone was seen a few times. V and J are TRBV16 and TRBJ1-5; the D is unclear. The CDR3 is 17 amino acids. CDR1 and CDR2 from the germline V gene are KGHSY and FQNENV. V was trimmed by 1 base and J by 0 bases, leaving 13 bases between them. The CDR3 DNA reads TGTGCCAGCAGCCAATTGGTACGCCGAGATAGCAATCAGCCCCAGCATTTT. Its translation: CASSQLVRRDSNQPQHF.

This chain links TRBV5-1 with TRBJ1-6; 7 positions match TRBD1. CDR1 is SGHRS and CDR2 is YFSETQ in the germline V gene. The CDR3 is 14 residues long. The junction had 5 bases not matched to a gene; V was cut back by 4 bases and J by 7 bases. The CDR3 DNA is TGCGCCAGCAGCCCGGGACAGCTAAATTCACCCCTCCACTTT. It specifies CASSPGQLNSPLHF.

V is TRBV5-4 and J is TRBJ1-1; TRBD1 agrees at 11 bases. This CDR3 is built from 16 residues. The germline gives CDR1 SGHNT, CDR2 YYREEE (reference sequence). Trimming took 4 bases from V and 3 from J; bases not matched to a gene: 8. The CDR3 loop is CASSGRTGGWDTEAFF. CDR3 coding DNA: TGTGCCAGCAGCGGTAGGACAGGGGGCTGGGACACTGAAGCTTTCTTT. Together with reference TRBV5-4 and TRBJ1-1, the CDR3 gives the full variable domain: ETGVTQSPTHLIKTRGQQVTLRCSSQSGHNTVSWYQQALGQGPQFIFQYYREEENGRGNFPPRFSGLQFPNYSSELNVNALELDDSALYLCASSGRTGGWDTEAFFGQGTRLTVV.

The rearrangement joins TRBV10-3 to TRBJ2-1; possible D gene TRBD1, 6 bases. The V end was cut by 11 bases, the J end by 0 bases, with 17 bases between. Per the germline V gene, CDR1 is ENHRY and CDR2 is SYGVKD. The CDR3 covers 15 residues. Written as DNA, the CDR3 is TGTGCCGCACAAACAGGGATTAGCTCCTACAATGAGCAGTTCTTC. Amino acid sequence: CAAQTGISSYNEQFF.

This clone turned up a few times. CDR3 loop: CASSPQLEGEKLFF. CDR3 DNA: TGTGCCAGTAGTCCACAGTTGGAGGGTGAAAAACTGTTTTTT. V gene TRBV19 combines with J gene TRBJ1-4; no clear D. The ends were cut back, 5 bases at V and 7 bases at J, with 14 bases in the middle. The CDR3 sequence is 14 residues long. CDR1 LNHDA and CDR2 SQIVND come from the germline V gene (reference sequence).

The chain is built from TRBV7-2 and TRBJ2-7; D possibly corresponds to TRBD1 (5 bases). Germline lookup yields CDR1 SGHTA and CDR2 FQGNSA. The CDR3 has 13 amino acids. V lost 3 bases, J lost 3 bases, and 9 bases lay in between. The CDR3 sequence: CASSFPGNYEQYF. As DNA, the CDR3 is TGTGCCAGCAGCTTCCCAGGGAACTACGAGCAGTACTTC.

The chain carries TRBV7-2 and TRBJ2-3, with a tentative D call TRBD2 (5 bases). Germline CDR1 SGHTA, CDR2 FQGNSA. Trimming stripped 1 base from V and 3 bases from J, with 14 bases between. The CDR3 extends over 16 amino acids. Written as DNA, the CDR3 is TGTGCCAGCAGCTTAGGTGGACGCCGAGGGACAGATACGCAGTATTTT. This sequence encodes CASSLGGRRGTDTQYF.

A remark on this clone: At the DNA level, this CDR3 is encoded by other sequences in the same sample as well. This chain joins TRBV18 and TRBJ2-5; TRBD2 matches at 12 bases. With 3 bases clipped from V and 5 bases from J, the junction kept 1 base outside the gene matches. Germline-derived CDR1 and CDR2 are KGHSH and LQKENI. The CDR3 contains 14 residues. CDR3 protein: CASSPTSGGETQYF. The CDR3 DNA follows: TGTGCCAGCTCACCGACTAGCGGGGGTGAGACCCAGTACTTC.

This clone was found a few times. V gene TRBV7-2 combines with J gene TRBJ1-5, with D perhaps TRBD1 (6 bases). The V end was cut by 2 bases, the J end by 3 bases, with 11 bases between. Germline-derived CDR1 and CDR2 are SGHTA and FQGNSA. The CDR3 has 15 amino acids. CDR3 residues: CASSLIGTFNQPQHF. In DNA, the CDR3 is TGTGCCAGCAGCTTAATAGGGACATTCAATCAGCCCCAGCATTTT.

The chain couples TRBV27 to TRBJ1-2, with TRBD1 as a possible D gene (5 bases). This CDR3 contains 16 residues. The germline gives CDR1 MNHEY, CDR2 SMNVEV (reference sequence). V lost 2 bases, J lost 1 base, and 14 bases lay in between. CDR3 in DNA: TGTGCCAGCAGTTTAGGCGGTGGGGACCTTAACTATGGCTACACCTTC. Translation gives CASSLGGGDLNYGYTF.

In its sample, this clone was seen a few times. This chain connects TRBV7-9 to TRBJ1-6, with a tentative D call TRBD1 (6 bases). The CDR3 spans 12 residues. Trimming left V 3 bases short and J 14 bases short, with 11 bases between. The germline CDR1 and CDR2 sequences are SEHNR and FQNEAQ (reference sequence). CDR3 loop: CASSFRGGTLHF. DNA for the CDR3: TGTGCCAGCAGCTTCAGGGGCGGCACCCTCCACTTT.

The rearrangement links TRBV19 to TRBJ2-5; no definite D call. V lost 3 bases, J lost 5 bases, and 16 bases lay in between. Germline V lookup: CDR1 LNHDA, CDR2 SQIVND (reference sequence). The CDR3 runs to 15 residues. The CDR3 DNA follows: TGTGCCAGTAGTATGGGCCGGCATCTGGAGGAGACCCAGTACTTC. Translated: CASSMGRHLEETQYF.

This clone was seen only a few times. V gene TRBV27 combines with J gene TRBJ1-5; perhaps TRBD1 as D (6 bases). Trimming stripped 3 bases from V and 3 bases from J, with 9 bases between. CDR1 and CDR2 from the germline V gene are MNHEY and SMNVEV (reference sequence). The CDR3 is 14 residues long. In nucleotides, the CDR3 is TGTGCCAGCAGTTTGGAGGGGGTCAATCAGCCCCAGCATTTT. Protein: CASSLEGVNQPQHF.

The rearrangement links TRBV28 to TRBJ2-1, with D possibly being TRBD2 (5 bases). The CDR3 length is 14 residues. Germline values: CDR1 MDHEN, CDR2 SYDVKM. V shed 6 bases and J shed 4 bases, with 13 bases lying between them. The CDR3 DNA is TGTGCCAGCAGGGACTGGGTAGGATACAATGAGCAGTTCTTC. It codes for CASRDWVGYNEQFF.

J is TRBJ2-3 and V is TRBV4-3, with D maybe TRBD1 (5 bases). The V gene's germline CDR1 is LGHNA and CDR2 YSLEER. V lost 0 bases to trimming and J lost 2 bases, with 15 bases between them. This CDR3 comprises 17 residues. CDR3 region: CASSQDRSLGHTDTQYF. The CDR3 nucleotides read TGCGCCAGCAGCCAAGATAGGTCACTTGGACACACAGATACGCAGTATTTT.

This clone was counted only a few times. The chain links TRBV19 to TRBJ2-7; no definite D call. V shed 6 bases and J shed 0 bases, with 12 bases lying between them. The CDR3 is 14 residues long. Germline-derived CDR1 and CDR2 are LNHDA and SQIVND (reference sequence). CDR3 DNA: TGTGCCAGTAGGGCCCCAGGCAGCTCCTACGAGCAGTACTTC. Translating gives CASRAPGSSYEQYF.